This T cell receptor (beta chain) was identified in a study of T cell changes during pregnancy in multiple sclerosis. V dropped 2 bases and J dropped 5; count of bases not matched to a gene: 4. CDR1 and CDR2 from the germline V gene are KGHSH and LQKENI. CDR3 length: 16 amino acids. Clones were sequenced by immunoSEQ multiplex PCR, and TCRdb holds only the in-frame ones, with some missing. The sample yields around 77,000 clones, more than 80% seen once. This specimen was peripheral blood, taken in the third trimester of pregnancy. This TCR came from a female donor with multiple sclerosis, enrolled in a pregnancy study. The chain employs TRBV18 and TRBJ2-3, with 13 bases lining up with TRBD2. As DNA, the CDR3 is TGTGCCAGCTCACCAGGGACTAGCGGGACAGGAGATACGCAGTATTTT. It specifies CASSPGTSGTGDTQYF.